This T cell receptor beta chain was sequenced for a study of T cell repertoires in cytomegalovirus infection. Study results and limitations: HLA-C-restricted CMV clonotypes gave the most frequent clonotype in two of eight donors. Cumulated frequencies of public TCR beta families served to identify carriers of CMV plus the relevant HLA.

The germline CDR1 and CDR2 sequences are ENHRY and SYGVKD. V dropped 5 bases and J dropped 7; count of bases not matched to a gene: 7. The CDR3 length is 15 residues. TCRdb analysed the reads with MiXCR anew, one entry per CDR3 protein. The sample has hundreds of thousands of distinct CDR3 sequences, roughly 43% seen once. With respect to this clonotype: Its specificity is unknown.

This clonotype was sampled from a human donor in good health (CMV status not recorded). Some clones in this sample may be carry-over from other donors' samples. V usage is TRBV10-3 and J usage is TRBJ2-7, with 14 positions matching TRBD2. Sequenced material: cultured PBMCs, taken from culture after CMV antigen stimulation. CDR3 DNA sequence: TGTGCCATCAGTAGCGGACTAGCGGGAGGAGGGGAGCAGTACTTC. Its translation: CAISSGLAGGGEQYF.